The source of this T cell receptor beta chain is a study of shared clonotypes between healthy human individuals. Trimming left V 4 bases short and J 7 bases short, with 14 bases between. CDR1 and CDR2 from the germline V gene are SGHRS and YFSETQ. There are 14 residues in the CDR3. Assay used: immunoSEQ multiplex PCR; TCRdb lists only in-frame clones, some missing. The data contain over 2 million clones, approximately 90% of them singletons. The sample comprised naive CD4+ T cells from PBMCs. Documented subset: CD45RA+ positively selected. The receptor comes from a man aged 18-30 years in good health. Some clones in this sample may be carry-over from other donors' samples. V usage is TRBV5-1 and J usage is TRBJ1-4; no reliable D call. The CDR3 sequence: CASSPGPEGEKLFF. CDR3 nucleotide sequence: TGCGCCAGCAGCCCCGGGCCAGAGGGTGAAAAACTGTTTTTT.